Listed below are T cell receptor beta chains from one sample, sequenced in a study of HIV-infected patients and healthy controls. TCRdb reprocessed the 5' RACE reads via MiXCR and lists one record per CDR3 protein. Of more than 10,000 distinct CDR3 sequences listed, approximately 8% are singletons. The sequencing sample was made of blood. All receptors derive from an adult in good health. Both conserved end residues are part of each CDR3. D genes are given only for firm matches. A clone size is listed for some rows: how often the clone was seen (once, few, many), or a class if it is expanded.

clone_size j_call d_call v_call cdr3_nt cdr3_aa
many TRBJ2-3 NA TRBV5-1 TGCGCCAGCCAATGGGGGCAGGGAGGTTCTGGCACAGATACGCAGTATTTT CASQWGQGGSGTDTQYF
many TRBJ2-7 TRBD1 TRBV7-9 TGTGCCAGCAGAGGGACAGGGTCCCGCGAGCAGTACTTC CASRGTGSREQYF
many TRBJ2-5 TRBD2 TRBV11-2 TGTGCCAGCAGCTTGACTAGCGGCCAAGAGACCCAGTACTTC CASSLTSGQETQYF
many TRBJ2-2 NA TRBV27 TGTGCCAGCAATGGGGCCGGACACAGATCTTTCAACACCGGGGAGCTGTTTTTT CASNGAGHRSFNTGELFF
medium-sized TRBJ2-2 NA TRBV7-9 TGTGCCAGCCTCCCTTCCCGGGCTAGTAACACCGGGGAGCTGTTTTTT CASLPSRASNTGELFF
many TRBJ2-7 TRBD2 TRBV4-1 TGCGCCAGCAGCCCCGGGGGGGACTCCTACGAGCAGTACTTC CASSPGGDSYEQYF
NA TRBJ1-4 NA TRBV20-1 TGCAGTCTAGGCCCTCGACTTATCTCTAGGGGGGTAACAGTAACGGAAAAACTGTTTTTT CSLGPRLISRGVTVTEKLFF
medium-sized TRBJ2-3 TRBD2 TRBV6-5 TGTGCCAGCAGGCCTAGATCTAGCGGATTCACAGATACGCAGTATTTT CASRPRSSGFTDTQYF
many TRBJ1-2 TRBD1 TRBV29-1 TGCAGCGTTGGAGCTGCCGGACAGGGAGTTAACTATGGCTACACCTTC CSVGAAGQGVNYGYTF
NA TRBJ2-1 NA TRBV5-6 TGTGCCAGCAGCTTGAAGGGCTTTCTAGTGTTCTTC CASSLKGFLVFF
few TRBJ2-3 TRBD2 TRBV6-5 TGTGCCAGCAGCCGATCGACTAGCGGGGGAAGCACAGATACGCAGTATTTT CASSRSTSGGSTDTQYF
NA TRBJ2-5 NA TRBV3-1 TGTGCCAGCAGCCGACAAGAGACCCAGTACTTC CASSRQETQYF
many TRBJ2-1 NA TRBV5-4 TGTGCCAGCAGCTCCCCGAAAGATGAGCAGTTCTTC CASSSPKDEQFF
NA TRBJ2-2 NA TRBV6-1 TGTGCCAGCCAGTGGGCAGGGAACACCGGGGAGCTGTTTTTT CASQWAGNTGELFF
medium-sized TRBJ2-3 TRBD1 TRBV2 TGTGCCAGCAGTGAGCTACTGGGACAGGGAGGCTACTTT CASSELLGQGGYF
many TRBJ2-1 TRBD2 TRBV5-4 TGTGCCAGCTCCCTGAAGAGCGGGAAGTCCTACAATGAGCAGTTCTTC CASSLKSGKSYNEQFF
medium-sized TRBJ2-3 TRBD1 TRBV4-1 TGCGCCAGCAGCCAAGTCGGGACAGGATTTGGGTATTTT CASSQVGTGFGYF
medium-sized TRBJ2-3 NA TRBV9 TGTGCCAGCAGCGTGGGAGGACGGGGAGTCACAGATACGCAGTATTTT CASSVGGRGVTDTQYF
many TRBJ2-2 NA TRBV24-1 TGTGCCACCAGTGATTTGCTTCCGTACCCCACCGGGGAGCTGTTTTTT CATSDLLPYPTGELFF
many TRBJ1-1 NA TRBV18 TGTGCCAGCTCACCTGGGCAGAACACTGAAGCTTTCTTT CASSPGQNTEAFF
medium-sized TRBJ2-1 NA TRBV7-7 TGTGCCAGCAGCTTAGATTTAGCAGGCAAGCAGTTCTTC CASSLDLAGKQFF
NA TRBJ1-4 TRBD1 TRBV19 TGTGCCAGTAGTTCTGGGACAGGGGGAAGCCAAAGGACGGAAAAACTGTTTTTT CASSSGTGGSQRTEKLFF
many TRBJ2-1 TRBD2 TRBV11-2 TGTGCCAGCCTAAGCCCGGGACTAGCGGGGGCACCCTACAATGAGCAGTTCTTC CASLSPGLAGAPYNEQFF
many TRBJ2-1 NA TRBV19 TGTGCCAGTAGTTACGGTTACAACAATGAGCAGTTCTTC CASSYGYNNEQFF
few TRBJ1-6 TRBD1 TRBV27 TGTGCCAGCAGTTTTGGACAGGCGGGGAATTCACCCCTCCACTTT CASSFGQAGNSPLHF
many TRBJ2-3 TRBD2 TRBV29-1 TGCAGCGTTATAGGGACTAGCTACACAGATACGCAGTATTTT CSVIGTSYTDTQYF
many TRBJ2-7 NA TRBV20-1 TGCAGTGCCAGCCTCCGGGACGAGCAGTACTTC CSASLRDEQYF
few TRBJ2-7 NA TRBV21-1 TGTGCCAGCAGCTCTCTCGGGGCCGACAGCTCCTACGAGCAGTACTTC CASSSLGADSSYEQYF
many TRBJ1-1 NA TRBV6-2/TRBV6-3 TGTGCCAGCAGTTACGAACAGGACAGCACCCGGTACACTGAAGCTTTCTTT CASSYEQDSTRYTEAFF
medium-sized TRBJ2-1 NA TRBV11-2 TGTGCCAGCAGCTTCGGGGGGCTTGGCAATGAGCAGTTCTTC CASSFGGLGNEQFF
many TRBJ2-1 TRBD2 TRBV6-5 TGTGCCAGCAGTTACCAAATAGCGGGGTACCACAATGAGCAGTTCTTC CASSYQIAGYHNEQFF
many TRBJ2-3 NA TRBV19 TGTGCCAGTTCTAGGGACGGCCGTTTAGATACGCAGTATTTT CASSRDGRLDTQYF
medium-sized TRBJ2-1 NA TRBV11-2 TGTGCCAGCAGGTCAATGGGACTGACCGAGAATGAGCAGTTCTTC CASRSMGLTENEQFF
few TRBJ1-2 TRBD1 TRBV14 TGTGCCAGCAGCCAAGGTGGAGGGGGCATTGGCTACACCTTC CASSQGGGGIGYTF
medium-sized TRBJ2-1 NA TRBV29-1 TGCAGCGTACAGGGTGTTTCCTACAATGAGCAGTTCTTC CSVQGVSYNEQFF
many TRBJ2-3 TRBD2 TRBV20-1 TGCAGTGCTAGAGATTGGCGGTACGGGACTAGCGGGAGGGCCCTTACAGATACGCAGTATTTT CSARDWRYGTSGRALTDTQYF
many TRBJ1-5 TRBD1 TRBV20-1 TGCAGTGCTTTTTCCGCGACAGGGGATTGGTGGGGCAATCAGCCCCAGCATTTT CSAFSATGDWWGNQPQHF
many TRBJ1-2 NA TRBV20-1 TGCAGTGCTATTGGTGCAGGGGACTATGGCTACACCTTC CSAIGAGDYGYTF
NA TRBJ1-6 NA TRBV7-9 TGTGCCAGCAGCTTCACGAGACAGAGTTCACCCCTCCACTTT CASSFTRQSSPLHF
many TRBJ2-1 TRBD2 TRBV7-9 TGTGCCAGCAGCCTGGGGGGGACCCCCTACAATGAGCAGTTCTTC CASSLGGTPYNEQFF
NA TRBJ1-2 TRBD1 TRBV28 TGTGCCAGCGGGAAGGACAGGGCGTATGGCTACACCTTC CASGKDRAYGYTF
few TRBJ2-7 NA TRBV28 TGTGCCAGCAGTTTATCATTAGCGGTTGCCTACGAGCAGTACTTC CASSLSLAVAYEQYF
many TRBJ2-5 NA TRBV27 TGTGCCAGCAGTCCGAGGCGCGGAGAGACCCAGTACTTC CASSPRRGETQYF
medium-sized TRBJ2-7 NA TRBV18 TGTGCCAGCTCACCAACGGGGGCTATGCTGACCTACGAGCAGTACTTC CASSPTGAMLTYEQYF
once TRBJ1-6 NA TRBV6-5 TGTGCCAGCAGTTACTCGCAAATCCGGGACCCAGGGTCCCCCCTCCACTTT CASSYSQIRDPGSPLHF
medium-sized TRBJ1-4 NA TRBV5-5 TGTGCCAGCAGCTTCGAGGGGGGTCAGGCTAATGAAAAACTGTTTTTT CASSFEGGQANEKLFF
medium-sized TRBJ1-6 TRBD1 TRBV18 TGTGCCAGCTCACCGGACAGGATCTCCTATAATTCACCCCTCCACTTT CASSPDRISYNSPLHF
medium-sized TRBJ2-3 TRBD2 TRBV5-1 TGCGCCAGCAGCTTGGGACTAGCGGGAGCAGATACGCAGTATTTT CASSLGLAGADTQYF